The present TCR beta chain was sequenced within a study of blood T cell repertoires in COVID-19. For the study at large: Sites in the United States, Italy and Spain provided acute and convalescent COVID-19 samples. T cells, B-cell-depleted T cells, or PBMCs provided the cDNA or gDNA that served as material.

The germline CDR1 and CDR2 sequences are LNHDA and SQIVND (reference sequence). The V segment lost 10 bases and the J segment 6 bases; nucleotides outside the gene matches: 9. The length of the CDR3 is 15 residues. This table comes from immunoSEQ multiplex PCR, and its TCRdb copy is limited to in-frame clones, with some not included. The data show about 200,000 clones, approximately 91% seen once. The chain combines TRBV19 with TRBJ2-2, with 12 bases that match TRBD2. The TCR was taken from a man in his sixties who had recovered from COVID-19. Sequencing was performed on peripheral blood. CDR3: CATRTSGASAGELFF. CDR3 sequence (DNA): TGTGCCACCCGGACTAGCGGGGCTTCGGCCGGGGAGCTGTTTTTT.